The present T cell receptor (beta chain) was sequenced within a study of regulatory T cells in long-lasting Graves disease. Broader study findings: It was in persistent disease that TRBV28, TRBJ1-2 and TRBJ2-5 were favored.

Construction of the TCR beta libraries employed iRepertoire HTBI primers in conjunction with Arm-PCR of CDR3 regions. TCRdb ran MiXCR on the multiplex PCR reads and lists one entry per CDR3 protein. The repertoire consists of some 450,000 distinct CDR3 sequences, with around 22% occurring once and the leading ten covering approximately 28%. The CDR3 has 15 residues. V was shortened by 6 bases and J by 3 bases, with 17 bases between the two germline ends. This clonotype was seen only a few times. Its antigen remains unknown. Time point in this sample: persistent/refractory GD, antithyroid drugs over 5 years with positive TRAb. Isolated PBMC RNA provided the starting material for the TCR library.

The sequences come from peripheral blood mononuclear cells (PBMCs), collected when the disease was refractory, from a patient treated with antithyroid drugs. The sequence was collected from a female donor with Graves disease. The chain couples TRBV12-3 or TRBV12-4 to TRBJ1-1; no clear D. CDR3 DNA sequence: TGTGCCAGCAGCCCGACCTTGGCAGTGGACACTGAAGCTTTCTTT. Translating gives CASSPTLAVDTEAFF.